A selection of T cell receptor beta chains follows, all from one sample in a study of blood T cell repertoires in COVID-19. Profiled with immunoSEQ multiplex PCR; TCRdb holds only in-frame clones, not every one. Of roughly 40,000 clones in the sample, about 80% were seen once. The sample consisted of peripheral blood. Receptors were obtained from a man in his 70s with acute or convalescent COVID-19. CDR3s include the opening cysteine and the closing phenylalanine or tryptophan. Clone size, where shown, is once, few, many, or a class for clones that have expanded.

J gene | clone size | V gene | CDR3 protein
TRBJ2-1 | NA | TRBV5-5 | CASRRTSGVVYNEQFF
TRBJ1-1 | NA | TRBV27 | CASIPGQGRGSEAFF
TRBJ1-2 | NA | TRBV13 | CASSSRRSYGYTF
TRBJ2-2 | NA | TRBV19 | CASSSRVSAGELFF
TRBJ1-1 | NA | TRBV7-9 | CASSSSTGMNTEAFF
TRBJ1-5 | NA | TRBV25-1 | CASSGTGGQPQHF
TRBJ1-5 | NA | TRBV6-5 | CASSRAGGSNQPQHF
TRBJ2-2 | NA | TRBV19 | CASSRTGIVGELFF
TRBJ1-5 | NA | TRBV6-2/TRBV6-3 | CASSYLGTVNQPQHF
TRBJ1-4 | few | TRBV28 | CASSSPGHQREKLFF
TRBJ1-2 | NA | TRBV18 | CASSGLQEANYGYTF
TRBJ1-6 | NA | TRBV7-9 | CASSLGTENNSPLHF
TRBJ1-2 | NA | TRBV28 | CASSSRQPHGYTF
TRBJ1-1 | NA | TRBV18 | CASSPAIQNTEAFF
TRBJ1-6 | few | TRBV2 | CASSWTGGMASPLHF
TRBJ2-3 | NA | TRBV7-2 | CASSLAPGGGTDTQYF
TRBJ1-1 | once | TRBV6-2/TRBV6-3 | CASSYYGETEAFF
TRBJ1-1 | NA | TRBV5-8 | CASSPDSMNTEAFF
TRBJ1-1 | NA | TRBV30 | CAWSRTGNTEAFF
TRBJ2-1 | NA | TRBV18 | CASSPRTSGVYNEQFF
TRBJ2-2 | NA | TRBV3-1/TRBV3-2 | CASSQGGLNTGELFF
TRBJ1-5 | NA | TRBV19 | CASAQGASNQPQHF
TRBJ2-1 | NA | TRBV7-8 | CASSLYGGQTNEQFF
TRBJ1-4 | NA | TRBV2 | CASMSFFLRGNLNEKLFF
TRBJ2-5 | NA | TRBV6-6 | CASSWTSGGTGETQYF
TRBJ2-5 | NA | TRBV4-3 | CASSHLGLPETQYF
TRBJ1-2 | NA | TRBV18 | CASSRQGGNGYTF
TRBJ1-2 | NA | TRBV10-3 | CAISEWRHRSYGYTF
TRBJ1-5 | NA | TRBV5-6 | CASSPLNRGNQPQHF
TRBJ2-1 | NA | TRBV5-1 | CASSLVGTSGGGYNEQFF
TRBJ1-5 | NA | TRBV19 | CASRKTGQGANSNQPQHF
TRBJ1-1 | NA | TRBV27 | CASSLGHSVSTEAFF
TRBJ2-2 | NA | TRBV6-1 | CASSALKSLGAGELFF
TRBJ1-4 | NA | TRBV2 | CASSNRGSGEKLFF
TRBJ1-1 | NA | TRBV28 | CASRYYTEAFF
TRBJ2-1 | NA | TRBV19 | CASSTPGNVDNEQFF
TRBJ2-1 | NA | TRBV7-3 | CASTAGSSYNEQFF
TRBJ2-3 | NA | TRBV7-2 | CASSGLAGGLTDTQYF
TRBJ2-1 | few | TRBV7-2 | CASSLVQGSYNEQFF
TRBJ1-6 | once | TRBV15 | CATSRDRSINSPLHF
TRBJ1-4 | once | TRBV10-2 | CASRERGLSTNEKLFF
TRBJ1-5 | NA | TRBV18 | CASSPSVGSQGPQHF
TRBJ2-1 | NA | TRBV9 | CASSVVAGQGALYNEQFF
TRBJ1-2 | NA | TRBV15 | CATSRDERGYTF
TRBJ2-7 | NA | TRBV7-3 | CASSPGHQSYEQYF
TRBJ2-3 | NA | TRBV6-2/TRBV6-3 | CASSYGTSGADTQYF
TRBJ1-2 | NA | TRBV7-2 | CASSLDAQSIYGYTF
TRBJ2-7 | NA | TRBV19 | CATQGTGGIYEQYF